This T cell receptor (beta chain) was recovered during a study of beta chain features in type 1 diabetes (dated by TCRdb to between 2018 and 2020). For the study in its entirety: Patients and healthy donors did not differ in mean age, gender distribution, total cell number or subset yield. A total of 85 million to 140 million sorted cells were examined across all samples, and a strong correlation was observed between cell number per subset and RNA yield. In the study, recently diagnosed type 1 diabetes patients and matched healthy donors were compared on the TCRB repertoires of their sorted circulating CD4+ T cell subsets. Whereas all 28 donors provided naive and central memory subsets, regulatory and stem cell-like memory subsets were isolated from just 8 patients and about 8 healthy donors. General conclusions and limits of the study: PCR might favor shorter templates, but patient and control samples were amplified and corrected together, so any skew would affect both groups equally. In all four CD4+ subsets, TCRB CDR3 length was moderately but significantly shorter in type 1 diabetes patients. Naive, central memory and regulatory TCRB repertoires appeared more similar among patients than among healthy donors. Because cDNA rather than genomic DNA was sequenced, highly expressing activated cells could have been over-represented, although no difference in activation and CD3 levels was found between groups. Patients with type 1 diabetes made fewer insertions and deleted more nucleotides at VDJ recombination sites, implying thymic rearrangement abnormalities. Because small numbers of individuals were included in the HLA sub-analyses, any influence of HLA type on TCRB rearrangement was left unresolved.

Each donor gave one peripheral blood draw, roughly 110 mL on average, collected into heparinised tubes. Using a panel that included CD45RO, CCR7, CD25, CD127, CD95 and CD27, naive, central memory, regulatory and stem cell-like memory CD4+ T cells were sorted on a BD FACSAria II. Purity was above 98% for every sorted population. PBMCs were separated immediately by Lymphoprep density gradient centrifugation and were stained directly, without being cultured. To minimize batch effects, samples were stained and sorted in pairs, one healthy donor with one patient per experiment. About this clone itself: The antigen it binds to is not known. Base quality data are lacking; no much larger clone is found one base away.

The entire amount of isolated RNA was reverse transcribed using the High Capacity cDNA Reverse Transcription Kit, so the sequenced TCRB transcripts were expressed ones. Deep immunoSEQ sequencing was applied to naive, central memory and regulatory T cell samples, giving an average of around 3.4 million total reads per sample. Sorted cells were lysed in RLT buffer and RNA was extracted with DNase-treated RNeasy Micro or Mini kits, depending on cell number. Each cell subset was processed separately to prevent cross-contamination, with patient and healthy donor samples processed together. TCRB sequences were amplified from cDNA with the immunoSEQ multiplex PCR, producing 87-bp fragments spanning the CDR3 region. Sequencing of the amplicons was done on the Illumina HiSeq platform. Per the source publication's procedure: Synthetic template baselines were used to correct PCR bias computationally, reads within Hamming distance 2 were collapsed, and singletons that could not be merged were discarded. By aligning reads against IMGT, V, D and J genes, CDR3 length, and insertions or deletions at six rearrangement sites were assigned. Within each subset, clonotype counts were normalized to sorted cell number, and only after that were true diversity and Gini coefficients computed with the tcR R package. Repertoire sharing was quantified using the overlap coefficient calculated on TCRB nucleotide sequences. Out-of-frame TCRB sequences from naive cells were analyzed as a proxy for the pre-selection repertoire. TCRdb carries this immuneACCESS record with in-frame sequences only. Its versions omit some clonotypes, under half of them owing to an unresolved V gene in the studies checked, with the rest unexplained. That table is the source of V, J and clone size, and D and trimming were worked out from the DNA. A total of hundreds of thousands of clones appear in this sample, around an eighth of them only once. The ten largest account for approximately 0.015% of the sample.

Spanning cysteine to phenylalanine, the CDR3 consists of 12 amino acids. Only CDR3 DNA remains: 36 bases, in frame from the first base. Germline trimming: 10 bases from V, 6 bases from J; junction bases outside gene matches: 8. The germline V gene specifies MDHEN as CDR1 and SYDVKM as CDR2. The V and J genes are TRBV28 and TRBJ1-2; TRBD1 fits 7 bases in the junction. This clonotype was obtained from a man aged 25-45 years with type 1 diabetes. Material: naive CD4+ T cells from blood. The label giving this sample's cell subset or site can be read as: true naive CD4+ T cells. CDR3 loop: CAISTGPNGYTF. The bases read TGTGCCATTTCGACAGGGCCTAATGGCTACACCTTC.